A selection of T cell receptor beta chains follows, all from one sample in a study of blood T cell repertoires in COVID-19. Libraries were prepared by immunoSEQ multiplex PCR; TCRdb keeps only in-frame clonotypes and omits some of them. This table has around 130,000 clones, about 85% appearing once. Sequencing was done on a sample of peripheral blood. These receptors were collected from a man between 40 and 49 years old with active or convalescent COVID-19. The CDR3 runs from the conserved cysteine through the conserved F or W. The size field is filled for only some rows; it gives once, few, many or a size class.

j_call clone_size v_call cdr3_aa
TRBJ1-4 few TRBV7-2 CASRISFYEKLFF
TRBJ1-3 . TRBV3-1/TRBV3-2 CASSQELGNTIYF
TRBJ1-5 few TRBV12-5 CASGVVGNQPQHF
TRBJ1-4 . TRBV24-1 CESSSKLFF
TRBJ2-7 large TRBV6-5 CASSYSSAGEQYF
TRBJ2-3 once TRBV3-1/TRBV3-2 CASSPRLAGGLADTQYF
TRBJ1-4 few TRBV4-1 CASSQEERITTNEKLFF
TRBJ2-3 . TRBV5-1 CASSSGQGADTQYF
TRBJ2-3 . TRBV3-1/TRBV3-2 CASSQASGGGTDTQYF
TRBJ2-5 few TRBV5-1 CASSLGREETQYF